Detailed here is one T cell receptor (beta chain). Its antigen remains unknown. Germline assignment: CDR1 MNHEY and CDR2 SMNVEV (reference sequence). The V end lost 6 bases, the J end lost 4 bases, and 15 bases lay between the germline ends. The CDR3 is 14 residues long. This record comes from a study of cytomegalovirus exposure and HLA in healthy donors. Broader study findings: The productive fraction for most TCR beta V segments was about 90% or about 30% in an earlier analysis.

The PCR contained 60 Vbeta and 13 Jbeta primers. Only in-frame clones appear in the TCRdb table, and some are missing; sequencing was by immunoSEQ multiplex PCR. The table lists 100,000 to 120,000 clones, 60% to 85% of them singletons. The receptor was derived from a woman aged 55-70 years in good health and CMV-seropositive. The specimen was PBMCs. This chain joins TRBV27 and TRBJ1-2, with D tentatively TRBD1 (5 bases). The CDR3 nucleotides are TGTGCCAGCAGCCCTCGGGGGACTAGCTATGGCTACACCTTC. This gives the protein CASSPRGTSYGYTF.